A selection of T cell receptor beta chains follows, all from one sample in a study of blood T cell repertoires in COVID-19. Produced via immunoSEQ multiplex PCR; TCRdb's table is partial and in-frame only. The profile shows around 130,000 clones, 75% to 90% of them singletons. Sequenced sample: peripheral blood. These receptors were taken from a woman at least 80 years old with acute or convalescent COVID-19. CDR3s include the opening cysteine and the closing phenylalanine or tryptophan. D genes are given only for firm matches. The size entry is marked missing in some rows and otherwise reads once, few, many or a size class.

j_call clone_size d_call v_call cdr3_aa cdr3_nt
TRBJ1-1 once TRBD1 TRBV19 CASRDRAASNTEAFF TGTGCCAGCCGGGACAGGGCAGCCTCGAACACTGAAGCTTTCTTT
TRBJ2-7 . . TRBV5-1 CASSQAQGRDEQYF TGCGCCAGCAGCCAGGCGCAGGGCAGGGACGAGCAGTACTTC
TRBJ1-2 . TRBD1 TRBV5-6 CASSWGRDSYGYTF TGTGCCAGCAGCTGGGGACGGGACAGCTATGGCTACACCTTC
TRBJ1-2 . . TRBV7-8 CASSFGLANYGYTF TGTGCCAGCAGCTTCGGGTTAGCTAACTATGGCTACACCTTC
TRBJ1-5 . . TRBV10-3 CAISEVGSSNQPQHF TGTGCCATCAGTGAAGTGGGGAGTAGCAATCAGCCCCAGCATTTT
TRBJ1-4 . TRBD1 TRBV2 CASSPLRTGGEKLFF TGTGCCAGCAGTCCCCTCCGGACAGGGGGCGAAAAACTGTTTTTT
TRBJ1-2 . . TRBV28 CASSPFDYGYTF TGTGCCAGCAGCCCCTTCGACTATGGCTACACCTTC
TRBJ1-1 . . TRBV18 CASSPQRGSVNTEAFF TGTGCCAGCTCACCTCAACGGGGGAGTGTGAACACTGAAGCTTTCTTT
TRBJ2-1 . . TRBV7-2 CASSPDWGRGLGEQFF TGTGCCAGCAGCCCGGACTGGGGTAGAGGGTTGGGGGAGCAGTTCTTC
TRBJ2-3 . . TRBV4-3 CASSQEGTSGLVDTQYF TGCGCCAGCAGCCAAGAGGGGACATCTGGTCTGGTAGATACGCAGTATTTT
TRBJ1-1 . . TRBV18 CASSPLHPGLNTEAFF TGTGCCAGCTCACCACTCCATCCGGGATTGAACACTGAAGCTTTCTTT
TRBJ1-5 . . TRBV4-2 CASSLNRDQPQHF TGTGCCAGCAGCCTGAACAGGGATCAGCCCCAGCATTTT
TRBJ1-2 . . TRBV28 CASRYSLNYGYTF TGTGCCAGCAGATACAGCCTGAACTATGGCTACACCTTC
TRBJ2-7 . TRBD1 TRBV18 CASSPGQGIYEQYF TGTGCCAGCTCACCGGGACAGGGTATATACGAGCAGTACTTC
TRBJ1-3 . TRBD1 TRBV28 CATRGQGSRSGNTIYF TGTGCCACCAGGGGGCAGGGAAGTCGCTCTGGAAACACCATATATTTT
TRBJ1-1 once . TRBV5-6 CASSRRGGDEAFF TGTGCCAGCAGCCGTAGAGGGGGGGACGAAGCTTTCTTT
TRBJ2-7 . . TRBV7-2 CASSLGGQNYEQYF TGTGCCAGCAGCTTAGGGGGACAAAACTACGAGCAGTACTTC
TRBJ1-1 once . TRBV19 CASSPQGGVADTEAFF TGTGCCAGTAGTCCCCAAGGCGGGGTCGCGGACACTGAAGCTTTCTTT
TRBJ2-2 . . TRBV7-3 CASSADWAGELFF TGTGCCAGCAGCGCCGACTGGGCCGGGGAGCTGTTTTTT
TRBJ1-2 few TRBD1 TRBV30 CAWSVKGGNYGYTF TGTGCCTGGAGCGTGAAAGGGGGCAACTATGGCTACACCTTC
TRBJ2-2 . . TRBV18 CASSPWQGQTGELFF TGTGCCAGCTCACCCTGGCAGGGGCAAACCGGGGAGCTGTTTTTT
TRBJ2-1 . TRBD1 TRBV18 CASSPGQASYNEQFF TGTGCCAGCTCACCCGGACAGGCCTCCTACAATGAGCAGTTCTTC
TRBJ1-2 . . TRBV6-4 CASSDDSQGRYGYTF TGTGCCAGCAGTGACGACAGTCAGGGTCGGTATGGCTACACCTTC
TRBJ1-4 . . TRBV15 CATSRDLGRGDEKLFF TGTGCCACCAGCAGAGATTTAGGCAGGGGAGACGAAAAACTGTTTTTT
TRBJ1-2 . . TRBV19 CASTMESRLIGYTF TGTGCCAGTACCATGGAGTCCAGACTGATTGGCTACACCTTC
TRBJ2-7 few TRBD1 TRBV5-4 CASSLAGTGIYEQYF TGTGCCAGCAGCTTGGCTGGGACAGGGATCTACGAGCAGTACTTC